The 14 T cell receptor beta chains below were found in one sample sequenced in a study of T cells in Graves' hyperthyroidism and ophthalmopathy. Amplified TCR beta CDR3 regions came from RNA transcripts. During a first-round RT-PCR of the TCR CDR3, the HTBI primer set was used. TCRdb analysed the multiplex PCR reads with MiXCR anew, one entry per CDR3 protein. The table records some 24,000 distinct CDR3 sequences, 49% of them present only once. Sequenced material: blood. Receptors originate from a woman in her thirties or forties with Graves' hyperthyroidism that later progressed to Graves' ophthalmopathy.

This clonotype rates as medium-sized (0.01 to 0.1%). The rearrangement joins TRBV7-6 to TRBJ2-7, with 10 positions matching TRBD2. Germline V gene data show CDR1 as SGHVS and CDR2 as FNYEAQ. V lost 2 bases, J lost 3 bases, and 4 bases stayed unmatched. This CDR3 contains 15 residues. CDR3 amino acids: CASSLSSGGGYEQYF. The DNA of the CDR3 is TGTGCCAGCAGCTTAAGCAGCGGGGGGGGCTACGAGCAGTACTTC.

The chain couples TRBV7-6 to TRBJ2-7, with TRBD1 as a possible D gene (5 bases). Germline values: CDR1 SGHVS, CDR2 FNYEAQ. The CDR3 loop spans 13 amino acids. Trimming left V 4 bases short and J 3 bases short, with 10 bases between. The CDR3 region has the DNA TGTGCCAGCAGCTCTAACCAGGGCTACGAGCAGTACTTC. This sequence encodes CASSSNQGYEQYF. The full variable domain, completed using reference TRBV7-6 and TRBJ2-7, is GAGVSQSPRYKVTKRGQDVALRCDPISGHVSLYWYRQALGQGPEFLTYFNYEAQQDKSGLPNDRFSAERPEGSISTLTIQRTEQRDSAMYRCASSSNQGYEQYFGPGTRLTVT.

This clonotype rates as medium-sized. This chain joins TRBV10-2 and TRBJ2-2, with D uncertain. The CDR3 sequence is 14 residues long. Deletions cut 6 bases from V and 1 base from J, with 9 bases between. Germline V CDR1 and CDR2: WSHSY, SAAADI. The CDR3 region has the DNA TGCGCCAGCAGGCCAGCGAAGAACACCGGGGAGCTGTTTTTT. It translates to CASRPAKNTGELFF.

The V call is TRBV25-1, the J call TRBJ1-1; D unresolved. Trimming removed 6 bases at V and 0 bases at J, with 5 bases between. This CDR3 has 12 amino acids. Germline CDR1 reads MGHDK; CDR2 reads SYGVNS. The chain's CDR3 is CASRSLNTEAFF. The CDR3 region has the DNA TGTGCCAGCAGAAGCCTGAACACTGAAGCTTTCTTT.

Note on this clonotype: The junction and the germline gene differ at one end; a read error may be behind it. This chain links TRBV20-1 with TRBJ2-1; D possibly uses TRBD1 or TRBD2 (10 bases each). The CDR3 extends over 14 amino acids. CDR1 is DFQATT, CDR2 SNEGSKA, per germline (reference sequence). CDR3 residues: CSARQGATSGQRVF. DNA of the CDR3: TGCAGTGCCCGACAGGGGGCGACTAGCGGGCAGAGGGTCTTC.

By its share, this clonotype is medium-sized. CDR3: CASSPQGVRGYTF. As DNA, the CDR3 is TGTGCCAGCAGTCCTCAGGGGGTGCGTGGCTACACCTTC. This sequence joins TRBV12-3 or TRBV12-4 and TRBJ1-2; 7 bases are shared with TRBD1. V shed 5 bases, J shed 7 bases, and the junction held 7 bases outside the gene matches. The CDR3 is 13 amino acids.

This clonotype has only a few counts. The V and J genes are TRBV9 and TRBJ2-7; D may be TRBD2 (5 bases). V lost 0 bases to trimming and J lost 2 bases, with 12 bases between them. Germline V gene lookup returns CDR1 SGDLS and CDR2 YYNGEE. The CDR3 is made up of 15 amino acids. Written as DNA, the CDR3 is TGTGCCAGCAGCGTAGGGGAGCGGATAACCTACGAGCAGTACTTC. This encodes CASSVGERITYEQYF.

This clonotype was counted between two and nine times. The chain links TRBV20-1 to TRBJ1-6, with 11 nucleotides matching TRBD1. Losses at the gene ends were 0 bases for V and 11 bases for J; bases not matched to a gene: 6. The CDR3 extends over 15 amino acids. Looked up from germline, CDR1 is DFQATT and CDR2 is SNEGSKA (reference sequence). The DNA of the CDR3 is TGCAGTGCTAGAGAATTGGACAGGGGGCGGACACCCCTCCACTTT. Residues: CSARELDRGRTPLHF.

A word on this clonotype: The junction departs from germline at one end; a sequencing error may be responsible. The chain joins TRBV20-1 to TRBJ2-1; D not certain. Germline-derived CDR1 and CDR2 are DFQATT and SNEGSKA (reference sequence). The CDR3 is 9 residues long. CDR3 amino acids: CSARDSFGF. CDR3 bases: TGCAGTGCTAGAGACAGCTTCGGCTTC.

This chain joins TRBV15 and TRBJ2-3; D possibly corresponds to TRBD2 (5 bases). The CDR3 sequence is 13 residues long. Germline V gives CDR1 LNHNV, CDR2 YYDKDF (reference sequence). V was pared by 0 bases and J by 5 bases, with 6 bases between. The CDR3 region has the DNA TGTGCCACCAGCAGAGATCGGGGAGATACGCAGTATTTT. Encoded protein: CATSRDRGDTQYF.

The genes are TRBV6-1 and TRBJ1-2; D is possibly TRBD1 (6 bases). CDR1 is MNHNS, CDR2 SASEGT, per germline. The CDR3 runs 13 residues. Trimming stripped 6 bases from V and 8 bases from J, with 16 bases between. The chain's CDR3 is CASSPTGPRGYTF. CDR3 nucleotide sequence: TGTGCCAGCAGCCCGACAGGTCCCCGGGGCTACACCTTC.

In its sample, this clonotype was seen once. The V gene is TRBV19, the J gene TRBJ2-3; TRBD2 agrees at 8 bases. With 6 bases clipped from V and 2 bases from J, the junction kept 4 bases outside the gene matches. Germline V gives CDR1 LNHDA, CDR2 SQIVND (reference sequence). This CDR3 is built from 14 residues. The CDR3 loop is CASSGLALTDTQYF. In DNA, the CDR3 is TGTGCCAGTAGCGGACTAGCCCTCACAGATACGCAGTATTTT.

This clonotype was recorded at least ten times. V is TRBV5-1 and J is TRBJ2-2; 12 bases fit TRBD1. Germline V CDR1 and CDR2: SGHRS, YFSETQ. CDR3 size: 18 residues. The ends lost 3 bases at V and 0 bases at J; junction bases unmatched: 6. The DNA for the CDR3 is TGCGCCAGCAGCTCCTCCGGGACAGGGGGCCCGAACACCGGGGAGCTGTTTTTT. Amino acids: CASSSSGTGGPNTGELFF.

This chain links TRBV2 with TRBJ2-7; 13 bases agree with TRBD2. The CDR3 loop spans 18 amino acids. Germline V gene lookup returns CDR1 SNHLY and CDR2 FYNNEI. The V and J ends lost 4 bases and 5 bases, in that order; junction bases with no gene match: 14. CDR3 nucleotides: TGTGCCAGCAGTGTTGGACTAGCGGGAGCAGAATCATCCCACGAGCAGTACTTC. Its translation is CASSVGLAGAESSHEQYF.